This TCR beta chain is drawn from a study of blood T cells in healthy people across ages. A second PCR, run for roughly 7 to 12 cycles, used a sample-barcoded 5' primer plus a J-beta primer mix. TCRdb re-called the 5' RACE reads through MiXCR, storing one row per CDR3 protein. The repertoire holds about 620,000 distinct CDR3 sequences, with about 21% as singletons. Caucasian individuals from Russia who were healthy and aged about 6 to 95 acted as donors. Peripheral blood was drawn, about 10 milliliters per donor. The CDR3 length is 14 residues. Per germline, CDR1 DFQATT and CDR2 SNEGSKA (reference sequence). Germline trimming cut 4 bases from V and 6 bases from J; bases unmatched to any gene: 8. Study-wide points: Those diversity estimates obtained from one million T cells were thought to be underestimates. No one knew whether donors had CMV, which possibly confounded expanded clonotype changes.

Turning to this clonotype: Its antigen is unknown.

This TCR derives from a man in his 70s in good health. The sequenced sample was blood. The rearrangement uses TRBV20-1 and TRBJ2-7, with 11 bases fitting TRBD2. DNA for the CDR3: TGCAGTGCTAAACCCGGGACTAGCGGTCGCGAGCAGTACTTC. Its translation is CSAKPGTSGREQYF.